These 12 T cell receptor beta chains share one sample of origin, sequenced in a study of blood T cells in healthy people across ages. A second roughly 6 to 11 cycle PCR used barcoded and J-beta primers. TCRdb re-analysed the 5' RACE reads in MiXCR, keeping a single row per CDR3 protein. The profile shows over 500,000 distinct CDR3 sequences, roughly half of them singletons. The sequencing input was blood. These receptor sequences come from a woman of 80 years or more in good health.

CDR3 in amino acids: CASSSQRAGNEQFF. As DNA, the CDR3 is TGTGCCAGCAGCTCACAGCGGGCGGGCAATGAGCAGTTCTTC. The chain recombines TRBV7-9 with TRBJ2-1; D perhaps matches TRBD2 (6 bases). CDR1 is SEHNR, CDR2 FQNEAQ, per germline (reference sequence). Trimming removed 4 bases at V and 6 bases at J, with 13 bases between. The CDR3 length is 14 residues.

The chain joins TRBV4-3 to TRBJ2-2; D is unresolved. Trimming removed 0 bases from V and 4 bases from J, with 6 bases in between. The CDR3 is 14 amino acids. Germline lookup yields CDR1 LGHNA and CDR2 YSLEER. The CDR3 DNA reads TGCGCCAGCAGCCAAGATGTAGCCACCGGGGAGCTGTTTTTT. Translation: CASSQDVATGELFF.

The rearrangement joins TRBV4-2 to TRBJ2-5; 9 bases align to TRBD2. With 0 bases clipped from V and 3 bases from J, the junction kept 5 bases outside the gene matches. Germline V gene sequence: CDR1 LGHNA, CDR2 YNFKEQ. The CDR3 loop spans 16 amino acids. The CDR3 sequence is CASSQEARGGKETQYF. CDR3 DNA sequence: TGTGCCAGCAGCCAAGAGGCGCGGGGGGGAAAAGAGACCCAGTACTTC.

This clonotype has ten or more counts. The rearrangement uses TRBV7-9 and TRBJ2-1, with unresolved D. Germline-derived CDR1 and CDR2 are SEHNR and FQNEAQ (reference sequence). Trimming pared 1 base from V and 6 bases from J, leaving 10 bases between. The CDR3 has 14 amino acids. The CDR3 here is CASSLVSRSNEQFF. In DNA form, the CDR3 reads TGTGCCAGCAGCTTAGTGTCCCGGTCCAATGAGCAGTTCTTC.

Worth noting for this clonotype: A read error is possible here, since a much larger clone lies one base away. The chain uses TRBV30 and TRBJ2-5; 8 bases agree with TRBD1. Gene TRBJ2-7 matches the end of the DNA better, so the J call may be wrong. The CDR3 loop spans 13 amino acids. Germline lookup yields CDR1 GTSNPN and CDR2 SVGIG (reference sequence). CDR3 nucleotide sequence: TGTGCCTGGAGGGGGCAGGGGGCGTTCGAGCAGTACTTC. It yields the protein CAWRGQGAFEQYF.

The genes are TRBV7-8 and TRBJ2-5; D is undetermined. V lost 7 bases, J lost 0 bases, and 18 bases lay in between. The CDR3 contains 16 residues. The germline V gene encodes CDR1 SGHVS and CDR2 FQNEAQ. In DNA, the CDR3 is TGTGCCAGCACCCCAATGAGTAGGACCAACCAAGAGACCCAGTACTTC. Amino acids: CASTPMSRTNQETQYF. Full variable domain (rest looked up from reference TRBV7-8 and TRBJ2-5): GAGVSQSPRYKVAKRGQDVALRCDPISGHVSLFWYQQALGQGPEFLTYFQNEAQLDKSGLPSDRFFAERPEGSVSTLKIQRTQQEDSAVYLCASTPMSRTNQETQYFGPGTRLLVL.

This clonotype was seen more than once but under ten times. This chain uses TRBV5-1 with TRBJ2-3; D may correspond to TRBD1 or TRBD2 (5 bases each). In germline, CDR1 is SGHRS, CDR2 YFSETQ. Trimming cost V 4 bases and J 2 bases, with 14 bases left between them. The CDR3 has 15 residues. CDR3 nucleotides: TGCGCCAGCAGCCCGGGATGGGGCCTCACAGATACGCAGTATTTT. Its protein is CASSPGWGLTDTQYF.

At least ten counts were recorded for this clonotype. The gene calls are TRBV29-1 and TRBJ1-2; TRBD1 aligns across 9 bases. In germline, CDR1 is SQVTM, CDR2 ANQGSEA. The V gene end was trimmed by 5 bases and the J gene end by 3 bases; junction bases not matched to a gene: 7. The CDR3 covers 14 residues. CDR3: CSVQSRDRDYGYTF. Here the CDR3 DNA reads TGCAGCGTTCAGTCCCGGGACAGGGACTATGGCTACACCTTC.

The chain uses TRBV12-5 and TRBJ2-1, with D unclear. Trimming shortened V by 7 bases and J by 7 bases, and 11 bases separated the two germline ends. The CDR3 sequence is 12 residues long. CDR1 is LGHNT and CDR2 is FRNRAP in the germline V gene. The CDR3 region has the DNA TGTGCTAGTGCCCTAGACCTAAATGAGCAGTTCTTC. This codes for CASALDLNEQFF.

Regarding this clonotype: Being one base from a much bigger clone, this may be a read error. The chain links TRBV7-2 to TRBJ2-4; 7 nucleotides align to TRBD1. V gave up 3 bases and J gave up 13 bases; unmatched junction bases: 12. The CDR3 spans 14 residues. CDR1 is SGHTA, CDR2 FQGNSA, per germline. The CDR3 DNA reads TGTGCCAGCAGCTTGGACAGGTTTTCGGAGGCCCAGTACTTC. It yields the protein CASSLDRFSEAQYF.

The rearrangement links TRBV9 to TRBJ2-5; 8 nucleotides align to TRBD2. Gene TRBJ2-7 matches the end of the DNA better, so the J call may be wrong. The CDR3 sequence is 16 residues long. Per the germline V gene, CDR1 is SGDLS and CDR2 is YYNGEE. The CDR3 loop reads CASSVSALAETYEQYF. The CDR3 DNA sequence: TGTGCCAGCAGCGTTTCGGCACTAGCGGAAACCTACGAGCAGTACTTC.

The V call is TRBV6-5, the J call TRBJ2-7; maybe TRBD2 (6 bases). Judging by the DNA end, TRBJ2-5 fits better; the J call may be wrong. The CDR3 has 14 amino acids. Germline CDR1 is MNHEY and CDR2 is SVGAGI. CDR3 amino acids: CASSGTHLQETQYF. For the CDR3, the DNA is TGTGCCAGCAGTGGGACTCATCTCCAAGAGACCCAGTACTTC.